This entry describes one T cell receptor (beta chain). This clone's antigen is unknown. Base quality data are lacking; no much larger clone is found one base away. Cells with a CD4+CD8-CD45RO-CD45RA+ profile were isolated by FACS and defined as naive CD4+ T cells, and those with a CD8+CD4-CD45RA+CD27bright profile were defined as naive CD8+ T cells. Sorting used antibodies against CD4 (RPA-T4), CD8 (SK1), CD27 (O323), CD45RA (HI100) and CD45RO (UCHL1). Data came from a 454 GS FLX Titanium. A previously published linear amplification protocol was used to build the TCR libraries, starting from roughly 500 ng of total RNA. Sequencing was carried out on the Roche/454 Genome Sequencer using Titanium chemistry. As for the authors' bioinformatics: Some 83,000 rearranged TCR alpha transcripts were sequenced from 5 of the healthy donors. Duplicate transcripts were dropped, and unique TCR clonotypes were identified by the CDR3 junction according to IMGT nomenclature. Logistic regression in R 2.13.0 modeled CD4 versus CD8 status as a function of V and J genes, with adjustment for donor effects and Bonferroni correction for multiple testing. The raw public data were reprocessed by TCRdb itself: fastp quality trimming at Q25, MiXCR clonotype calling, in-frame beta chains only. For every CDR3 protein sequence, its rows merge into one entry that carries the most common genes and DNA. For this entry, the V and J calls and clone size follow TCRdb and not the study's own pipeline. The sample table lists approximately 200,000 distinct CDR3 sequences, about 76% of them with a count of one. The top ten constitute roughly 2.4% of the sample.

The data originate from a study of healthy donors' naive CD4 and CD8 T cells (dated by TCRdb to 2013 to 2016). For the study in its entirety: Donors were chosen to span three age groups (20-25, 40-50 and 60-70 years, over 5 each), with mean age around 46 and half female. For TCR alpha, a new primer set was designed to cover all functional IMGT alpha gene variants, and the remainder of the protocol was kept the same as the beta-chain workflow. Rearranged TCR alpha and beta chains from naive CD4+ and CD8+ T cells were sequenced in the study to test how TCR variation relates to lineage commitment. Peripheral blood mononuclear cells were obtained from 18 unrelated, healthy individuals. Donors were HLA-typed by sequencing at HLA-A, -B, -C, -DRB1, -DQB1 and -DPB1 using the SBTexcellerator protocol, an ABI3130xl analyzer and SBTengine software.

Trimming removed 0 bases from V and 7 bases from J; the gene matches leave 5 bases unexplained. The CDR3 contains 16 residues, cysteine and phenylalanine counted. The DNA shown is the 48-base CDR3, in frame from base 1. Per the germline V gene (reference sequence), LNHNV is the CDR1 and YYDKDF is the CDR2. Points the paper makes about the study in general: In both chains, CD4+ lineage was associated with a positively charged CDR3, and CD8+ lineage was associated with a negatively charged CDR3. Bias between naive CD4+ and CD8+ cells was reportedly observed for most V and J gene segments, consistently across donors and independently of HLA genotype. Alpha and beta chains were sequenced in bulk and could not be paired, so combined chain effects were not evaluated. The study did not directly address possible repertoire bias arising from homeostatic proliferation of naive T cells. About 13% of the variance in CD4/CD8 propensity appeared to be explained jointly by V genes, J genes and CDR3 charge, in a largely additive manner.

The TCR sequence derives from a pool of human donors in good health; the sample pools cells from several healthy donors. The sequence joins TRBV15 to TRBJ2-1, and 11 junction bases match TRBD2. Sequencing was done on a sample of naive CD4+ and CD8+ T cells sorted from blood, pooled from several donors. What this sample's cell subset or site label stands for: FACS-sorted naive CD4+ (CD45RO-CD45RA+) and naive CD8+ (CD45RA+CD27bright) T cells. CDR3 reads: CATSRDLAGGNNEQFF. The DNA is as follows: TGTGCCACCAGCAGAGATTTAGCGGGAGGGAATAATGAGCAGTTCTTC.